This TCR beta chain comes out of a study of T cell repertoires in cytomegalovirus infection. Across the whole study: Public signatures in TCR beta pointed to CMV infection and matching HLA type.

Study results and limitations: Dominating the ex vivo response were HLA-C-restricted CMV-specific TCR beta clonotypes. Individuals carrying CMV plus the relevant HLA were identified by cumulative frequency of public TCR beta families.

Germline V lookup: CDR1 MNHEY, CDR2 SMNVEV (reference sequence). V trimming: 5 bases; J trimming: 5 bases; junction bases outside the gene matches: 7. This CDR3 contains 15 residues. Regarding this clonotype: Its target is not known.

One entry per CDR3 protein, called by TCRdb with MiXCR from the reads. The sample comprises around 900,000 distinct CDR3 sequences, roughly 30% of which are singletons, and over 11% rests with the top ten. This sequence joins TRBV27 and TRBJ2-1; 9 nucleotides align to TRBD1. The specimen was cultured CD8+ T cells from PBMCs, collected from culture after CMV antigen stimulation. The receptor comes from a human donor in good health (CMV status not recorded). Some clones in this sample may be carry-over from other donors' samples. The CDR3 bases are TGTGCCAGCAGTCCCGGACAGGGGCAACACAATGAGCAGTTCTTC. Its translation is CASSPGQGQHNEQFF.